The entry below gives a single T cell receptor beta chain sequence along with its context. The antigen is unknown. Sequencing used immunoSEQ multiplex PCR; TCRdb keeps in-frame clones, though not all of them. This table holds about 2.4 million clones, roughly 93% found once. This specimen comes from a study of shared clonotypes between healthy human individuals. Whole-study context: Plates per donor: three CD4 naive, three CD4 memory, two CD8 naive, one CD8 memory. Study findings and constraints: Non-shared clonotypes had lower generation probabilities than those shared by all four donors.

The sequencing input was naive CD4+ T cells from PBMCs. As to subset: CD45RA+ positively selected. This sequence originates from a man aged 18 to 29 in good health. Some clones in this sample may be carry-over from other donors' samples.

The CDR3 DNA reads as TGTGCCAGCAGCTTGATTCGGCAGTCCTACGAGCAGTACTTC. Encoded protein: CASSLIRQSYEQYF. This sequence joins TRBV11-2 and TRBJ2-7; the D is unclear. CDR1 is SGHAT, CDR2 FQNNGV, per germline. The CDR3 spans 14 residues. The V end was cut by 3 bases, the J end by 1 base, with 10 bases between.